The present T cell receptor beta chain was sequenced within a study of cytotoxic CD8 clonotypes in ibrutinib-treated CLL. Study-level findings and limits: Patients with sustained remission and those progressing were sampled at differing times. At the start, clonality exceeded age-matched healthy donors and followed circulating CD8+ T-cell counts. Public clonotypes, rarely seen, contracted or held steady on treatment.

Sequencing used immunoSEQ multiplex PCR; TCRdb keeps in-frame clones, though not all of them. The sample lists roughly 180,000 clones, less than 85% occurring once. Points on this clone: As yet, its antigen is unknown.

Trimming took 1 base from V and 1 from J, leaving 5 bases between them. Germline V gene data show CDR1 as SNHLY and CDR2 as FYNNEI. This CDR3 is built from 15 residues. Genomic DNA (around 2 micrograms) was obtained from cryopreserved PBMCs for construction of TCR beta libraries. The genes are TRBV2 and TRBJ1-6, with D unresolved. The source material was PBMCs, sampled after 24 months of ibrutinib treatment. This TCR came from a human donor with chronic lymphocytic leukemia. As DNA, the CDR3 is TGTGCCAGCAGTGAAGATTTTTCCTATAATTCACCCCTCCACTTT. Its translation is CASSEDFSYNSPLHF.